These T cell receptor beta chains were read from a single sample in a study of cytomegalovirus exposure and HLA in healthy donors. Produced via immunoSEQ multiplex PCR; TCRdb's table is partial and in-frame only. Of roughly 77,000 clones listed, 10% were seen once; the top ten hold 24%. Material for sequencing was PBMCs. These receptors all stem from a man aged 55 to 70 in good health and CMV-seropositive. The CDR3 runs from the conserved cysteine through the conserved F or W. Each record gives: V gene, D gene, J gene, CDR3 protein. A D gene is named only where the DNA matches it firmly.

v_call: TRBV13; d_call: -; j_call: TRBJ2-7; cdr3_aa: CASSFFGQLGQYF
v_call: TRBV6-5; d_call: -; j_call: TRBJ2-3; cdr3_aa: CASSPTRSTDTQYF
v_call: TRBV2; d_call: -; j_call: TRBJ1-1; cdr3_aa: CASRVRDTEAFF
v_call: TRBV9; d_call: TRBD2; j_call: TRBJ2-2; cdr3_aa: CASSAVAGTNTGELFF
v_call: TRBV19; d_call: TRBD2; j_call: TRBJ2-3; cdr3_aa: CASSKGGVHTDTQYF
v_call: TRBV30; d_call: TRBD1; j_call: TRBJ1-6; cdr3_aa: CAWIPGTGYSPLHF
v_call: TRBV9; d_call: -; j_call: TRBJ2-5; cdr3_aa: CASSVVGGDGETQYF
v_call: TRBV5-1; d_call: -; j_call: TRBJ1-5; cdr3_aa: CASSPRGGEDQPQHF
v_call: TRBV28; d_call: -; j_call: TRBJ1-2; cdr3_aa: CATLKQGIDGYTF
v_call: TRBV19; d_call: TRBD1; j_call: TRBJ2-3; cdr3_aa: CASSMTTGGLTDTQYF
v_call: TRBV6-1; d_call: TRBD1; j_call: TRBJ1-4; cdr3_aa: CASSTGTDNEKLFF
v_call: TRBV28; d_call: TRBD1; j_call: TRBJ2-3; cdr3_aa: CATIRTGIGDTQYF
v_call: TRBV9; d_call: -; j_call: TRBJ1-4; cdr3_aa: CASSPRLGGGANEKLFF
v_call: TRBV5-1; d_call: -; j_call: TRBJ1-6; cdr3_aa: CASSQREDYNSPLHF
v_call: TRBV25-1; d_call: -; j_call: TRBJ2-3; cdr3_aa: CASSDSGTLSSTDTQYF
v_call: TRBV15; d_call: -; j_call: TRBJ2-4; cdr3_aa: CATTEDLAKNIQYF
v_call: TRBV15; d_call: -; j_call: TRBJ1-2; cdr3_aa: CATSRAIQGFYGYTF
v_call: TRBV27; d_call: -; j_call: TRBJ1-1; cdr3_aa: CASSLLGGNTEAFF
v_call: TRBV29-1; d_call: -; j_call: TRBJ2-1; cdr3_aa: CSVEAGSSYNEQFF
v_call: TRBV19; d_call: TRBD2; j_call: TRBJ2-7; cdr3_aa: CASSARSSGTYEQYF
v_call: TRBV28; d_call: -; j_call: TRBJ1-5; cdr3_aa: CASRRQWSNQPQHF
v_call: TRBV9; d_call: -; j_call: TRBJ1-6; cdr3_aa: CASSGGRRDSPLHF
v_call: TRBV5-1; d_call: -; j_call: TRBJ1-4; cdr3_aa: CASSLDSGNEKLFF
v_call: TRBV27; d_call: -; j_call: TRBJ2-3; cdr3_aa: CASCLAVWGTDTQYF
v_call: TRBV6-1; d_call: -; j_call: TRBJ2-3; cdr3_aa: CASREQATSTDTQYF
v_call: TRBV6-5; d_call: TRBD2; j_call: TRBJ2-3; cdr3_aa: CASRGLAGVSDTQYF
v_call: TRBV10-3; d_call: -; j_call: TRBJ1-2; cdr3_aa: CAGGGQAQGYTF
v_call: TRBV7-3; d_call: TRBD1; j_call: TRBJ2-1; cdr3_aa: CASSLLGQGNNEQFF
v_call: TRBV30; d_call: TRBD2; j_call: TRBJ2-5; cdr3_aa: CARSGGYQETQYF
v_call: TRBV19; d_call: -; j_call: TRBJ1-5; cdr3_aa: CASKMTAYSNQPQHF
v_call: TRBV5-8; d_call: TRBD1; j_call: TRBJ1-1; cdr3_aa: CASSWGQPNTEAFF
v_call: TRBV5-1; d_call: -; j_call: TRBJ1-1; cdr3_aa: CASSPLLVAVEAFF
v_call: TRBV19; d_call: -; j_call: TRBJ2-3; cdr3_aa: CASQGMWTDTQYF
v_call: TRBV7-9; d_call: TRBD1; j_call: TRBJ2-4; cdr3_aa: CASSSGQSKNIQYF
v_call: TRBV5-1; d_call: TRBD2; j_call: TRBJ2-2; cdr3_aa: CASSLSGDTGELFF
v_call: TRBV30; d_call: TRBD2; j_call: TRBJ2-3; cdr3_aa: CAWSVDSGGNTQYF
v_call: TRBV28; d_call: TRBD1; j_call: TRBJ1-2; cdr3_aa: CASRGTGGDYGYTF
v_call: TRBV4-2; d_call: TRBD1; j_call: TRBJ1-1; cdr3_aa: CASSQEGQMNTEAFF
v_call: TRBV27; d_call: TRBD1; j_call: TRBJ1-6; cdr3_aa: CASSLRAGGGNSPLHF
v_call: TRBV28; d_call: -; j_call: TRBJ2-1; cdr3_aa: CASSPGGSVNEQFF
v_call: TRBV5-6; d_call: TRBD1; j_call: TRBJ1-2; cdr3_aa: CASNQGADGYTF
v_call: TRBV6-6; d_call: TRBD1; j_call: TRBJ2-1; cdr3_aa: CASITGGLYNEQFF
v_call: TRBV10-2; d_call: TRBD2; j_call: TRBJ2-1; cdr3_aa: CASRLAGEYNEQFF
v_call: TRBV7-3; d_call: TRBD1; j_call: TRBJ1-3; cdr3_aa: CASSTGTGVSGNTIYF